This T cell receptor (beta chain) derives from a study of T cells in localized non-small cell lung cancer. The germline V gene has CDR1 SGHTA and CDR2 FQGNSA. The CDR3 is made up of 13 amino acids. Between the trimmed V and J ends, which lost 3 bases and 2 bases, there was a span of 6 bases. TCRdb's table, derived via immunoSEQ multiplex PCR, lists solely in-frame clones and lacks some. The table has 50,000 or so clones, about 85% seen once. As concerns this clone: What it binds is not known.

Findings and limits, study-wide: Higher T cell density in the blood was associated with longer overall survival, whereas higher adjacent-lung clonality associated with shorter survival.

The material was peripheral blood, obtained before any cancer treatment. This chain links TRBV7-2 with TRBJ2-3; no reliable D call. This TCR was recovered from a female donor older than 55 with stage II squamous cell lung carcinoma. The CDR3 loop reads CASSLKFTDTQYF. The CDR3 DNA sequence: TGTGCCAGCAGCTTGAAATTCACAGATACGCAGTATTTT.